This T cell receptor (beta chain) is from a study of T cell changes during pregnancy in multiple sclerosis. This clone appeared a few times. Per germline, CDR1 MNHEY and CDR2 SMNVEV (reference sequence). The CDR3 covers 15 residues. V lost 8 bases to trimming and J lost 4 bases, with 17 bases between them. Sequencing was performed with immunoSEQ multiplex PCR; in TCRdb, only in-frame clones are kept and a portion is missing. The repertoire holds roughly 90,000 clones, with approximately 90% as singletons. This receptor was obtained from a female donor in good health, enrolled as a control in a pregnancy study. The sample in question was peripheral blood, obtained in the first trimester of pregnancy. The chain joins TRBV27 to TRBJ2-2; D perhaps matches TRBD2 (6 bases). CDR3 amino acids: CASGRDSLGTGELFF. For the CDR3, the DNA is TGTGCCAGCGGCCGGGACTCTCTCGGCACCGGGGAGCTGTTTTTT.